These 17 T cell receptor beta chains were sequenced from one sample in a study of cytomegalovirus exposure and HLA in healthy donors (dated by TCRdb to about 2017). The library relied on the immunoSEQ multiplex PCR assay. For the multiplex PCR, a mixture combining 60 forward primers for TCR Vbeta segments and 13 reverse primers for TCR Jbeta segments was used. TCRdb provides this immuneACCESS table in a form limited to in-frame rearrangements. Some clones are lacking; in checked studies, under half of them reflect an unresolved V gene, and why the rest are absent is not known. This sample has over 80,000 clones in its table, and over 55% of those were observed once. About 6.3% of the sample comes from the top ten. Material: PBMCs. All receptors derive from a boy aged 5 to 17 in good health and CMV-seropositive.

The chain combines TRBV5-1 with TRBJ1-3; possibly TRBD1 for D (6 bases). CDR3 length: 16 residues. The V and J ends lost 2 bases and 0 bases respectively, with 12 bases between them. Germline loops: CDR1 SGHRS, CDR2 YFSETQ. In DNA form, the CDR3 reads TGCGCCAGCAGCTTAAACAGGGTCTTCTCTGGAAACACCATATATTTT. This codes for CASSLNRVFSGNTIYF.

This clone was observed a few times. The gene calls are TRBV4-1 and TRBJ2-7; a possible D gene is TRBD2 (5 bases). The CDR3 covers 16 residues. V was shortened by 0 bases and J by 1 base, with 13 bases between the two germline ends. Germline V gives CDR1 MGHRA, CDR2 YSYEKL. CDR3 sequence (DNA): TGCGCCAGCAGCCAAGATCTTAACTTAGCGTCCTACGAGCAGTACTTC. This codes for CASSQDLNLASYEQYF.

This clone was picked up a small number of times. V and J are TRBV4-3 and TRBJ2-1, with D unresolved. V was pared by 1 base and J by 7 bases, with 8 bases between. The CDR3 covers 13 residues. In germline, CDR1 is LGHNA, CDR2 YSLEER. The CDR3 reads CASSQGRLNEQFF. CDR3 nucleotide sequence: TGCGCCAGCAGCCAAGGCAGGTTAAATGAGCAGTTCTTC.

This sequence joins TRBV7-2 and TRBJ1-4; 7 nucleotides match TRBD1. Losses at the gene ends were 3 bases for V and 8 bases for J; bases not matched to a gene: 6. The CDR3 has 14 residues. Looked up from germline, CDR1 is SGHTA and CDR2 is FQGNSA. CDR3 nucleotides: TGTGCCAGCAGCTTGGGACAGATAAGGGAAAAACTGTTTTTT. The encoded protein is CASSLGQIREKLFF.

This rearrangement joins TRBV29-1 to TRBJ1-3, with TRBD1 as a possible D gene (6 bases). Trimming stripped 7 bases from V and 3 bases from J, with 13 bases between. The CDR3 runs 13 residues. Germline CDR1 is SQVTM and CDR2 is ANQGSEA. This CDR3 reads CSALGRGGNTIYF. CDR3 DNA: TGCAGCGCCTTGGGCAGGGGTGGAAACACCATATATTTT.

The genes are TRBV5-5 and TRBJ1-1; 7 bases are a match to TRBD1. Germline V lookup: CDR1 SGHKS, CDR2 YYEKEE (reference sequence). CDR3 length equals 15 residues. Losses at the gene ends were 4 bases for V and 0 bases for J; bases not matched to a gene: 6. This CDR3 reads CASSLRQGMNTEAFF. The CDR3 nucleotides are TGTGCCAGCAGCCTTAGACAGGGAATGAACACTGAAGCTTTCTTT.

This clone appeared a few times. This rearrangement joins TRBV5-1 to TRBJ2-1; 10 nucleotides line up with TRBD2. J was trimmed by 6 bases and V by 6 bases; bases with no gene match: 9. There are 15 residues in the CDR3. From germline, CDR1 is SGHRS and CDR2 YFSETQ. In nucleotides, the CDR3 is TGCGCCAGCACGGGAGGAGTAGCGGGAGGCAATGAGCAGTTCTTC. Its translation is CASTGGVAGGNEQFF.

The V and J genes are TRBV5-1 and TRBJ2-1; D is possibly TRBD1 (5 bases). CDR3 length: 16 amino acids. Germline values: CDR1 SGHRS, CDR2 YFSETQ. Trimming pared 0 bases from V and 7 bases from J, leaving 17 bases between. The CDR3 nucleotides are TGCGCCAGCAGCTTGGATGGCAGGGCCTTTGGGAATGAGCAGTTCTTC. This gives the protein CASSLDGRAFGNEQFF.

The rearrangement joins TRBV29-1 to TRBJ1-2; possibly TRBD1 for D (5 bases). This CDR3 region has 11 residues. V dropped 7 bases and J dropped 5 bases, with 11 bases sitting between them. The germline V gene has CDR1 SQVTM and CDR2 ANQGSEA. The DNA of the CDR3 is TGCAGCGCGACAGTTCTTTATGGCTACACCTTC. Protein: CSATVLYGYTF.

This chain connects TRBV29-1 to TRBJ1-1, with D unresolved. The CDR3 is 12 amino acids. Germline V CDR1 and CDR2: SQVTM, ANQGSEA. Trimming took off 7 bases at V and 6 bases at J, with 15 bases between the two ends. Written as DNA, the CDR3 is TGCAGCGCCCGAACACAGTCGGCTGAAGCTTTCTTT. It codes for CSARTQSAEAFF.

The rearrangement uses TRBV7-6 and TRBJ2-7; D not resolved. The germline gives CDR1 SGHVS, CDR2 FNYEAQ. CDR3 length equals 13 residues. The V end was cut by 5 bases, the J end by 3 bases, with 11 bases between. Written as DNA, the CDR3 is TGTGCCAGCAGCCTCAGCAGGAACTACGAGCAGTACTTC. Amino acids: CASSLSRNYEQYF.

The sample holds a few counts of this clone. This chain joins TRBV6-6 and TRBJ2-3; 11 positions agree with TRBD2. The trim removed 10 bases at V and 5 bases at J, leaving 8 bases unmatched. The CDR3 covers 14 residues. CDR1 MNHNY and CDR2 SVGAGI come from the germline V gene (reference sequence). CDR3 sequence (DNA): TGTGCCACCGATAGCGGGGGGGCGATAGATACGCAGTATTTT. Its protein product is CATDSGGAIDTQYF.

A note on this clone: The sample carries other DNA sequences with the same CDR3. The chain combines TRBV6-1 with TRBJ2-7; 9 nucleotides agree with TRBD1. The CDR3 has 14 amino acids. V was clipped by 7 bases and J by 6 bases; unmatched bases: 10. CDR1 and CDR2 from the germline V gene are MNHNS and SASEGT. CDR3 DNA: TGTGCCAGCACCGAACCGGACAGGGGAGTCGAGCAGTACTTC. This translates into CASTEPDRGVEQYF.

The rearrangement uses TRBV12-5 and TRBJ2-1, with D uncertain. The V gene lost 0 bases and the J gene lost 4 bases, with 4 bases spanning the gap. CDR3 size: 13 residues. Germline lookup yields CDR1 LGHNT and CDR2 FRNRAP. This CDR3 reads CASGLVTYNEQFF. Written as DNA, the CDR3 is TGTGCTAGTGGTTTGGTAACATACAATGAGCAGTTCTTC.

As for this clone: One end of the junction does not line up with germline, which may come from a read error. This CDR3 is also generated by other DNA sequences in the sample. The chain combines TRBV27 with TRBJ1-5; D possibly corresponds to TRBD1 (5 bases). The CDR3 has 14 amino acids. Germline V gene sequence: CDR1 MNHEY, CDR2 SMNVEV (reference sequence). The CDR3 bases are TGTGCCAGTAGTTTTAGGGCAGGGAATCAGCCCCAGCATTTT. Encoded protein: CASSFRAGNQPQHF.

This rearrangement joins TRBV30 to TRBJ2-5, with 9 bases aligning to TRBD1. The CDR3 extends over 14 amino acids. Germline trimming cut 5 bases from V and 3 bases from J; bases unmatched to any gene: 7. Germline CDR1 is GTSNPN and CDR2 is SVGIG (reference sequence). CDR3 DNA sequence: TGTGCCTGGTCCGGGACAGGGTTCGAAGAGACCCAGTACTTC. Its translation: CAWSGTGFEETQYF. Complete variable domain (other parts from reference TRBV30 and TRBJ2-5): SQTIHQWPATLVQPVGSPLSLECTVEGTSNPNLYWYRQAAGRGLQLLFYSVGIGQISSEVPQNLSASRPQDRQFILSSKKLLLSDSGFYLCAWSGTGFEETQYFGPGTRLLVL.

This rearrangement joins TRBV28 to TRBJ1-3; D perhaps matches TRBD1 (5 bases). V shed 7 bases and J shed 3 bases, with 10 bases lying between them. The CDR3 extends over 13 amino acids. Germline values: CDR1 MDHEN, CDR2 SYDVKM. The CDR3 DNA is TGTGCCAGCATCCGGGGGAGTGGAAACACCATATATTTT. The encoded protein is CASIRGSGNTIYF.